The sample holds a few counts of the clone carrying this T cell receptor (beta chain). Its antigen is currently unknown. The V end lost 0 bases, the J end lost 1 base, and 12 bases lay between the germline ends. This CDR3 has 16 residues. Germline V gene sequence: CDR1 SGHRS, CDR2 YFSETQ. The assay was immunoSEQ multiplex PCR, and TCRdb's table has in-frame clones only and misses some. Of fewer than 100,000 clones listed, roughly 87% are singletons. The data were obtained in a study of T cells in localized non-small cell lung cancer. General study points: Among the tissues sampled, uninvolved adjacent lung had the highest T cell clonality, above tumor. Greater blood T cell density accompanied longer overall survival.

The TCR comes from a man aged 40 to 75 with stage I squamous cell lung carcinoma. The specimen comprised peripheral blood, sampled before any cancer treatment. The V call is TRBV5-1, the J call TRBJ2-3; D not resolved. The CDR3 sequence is CASSLGSTVGTDTQYF. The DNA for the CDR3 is TGCGCCAGCAGCTTGGGGTCGACTGTGGGCACAGATACGCAGTATTTT.